These 6 T cell receptor beta chains were all obtained from the same sample, sequenced in a study of cytomegalovirus exposure and HLA in healthy donors. A multiplex PCR was run with 60 Vbeta primers and 13 Jbeta primers. TCRdb keeps only in-frame clones here, not all; method: immunoSEQ multiplex PCR. Of about 110,000 clones listed, approximately 80% were seen once; the top ten hold under 3%. Sequencing used PBMCs. The receptors were sampled from a woman aged 55-75 years in good health and CMV-seropositive.

This chain connects TRBV5-1 to TRBJ2-1; 9 bases align to TRBD2. CDR1 and CDR2 from the germline V gene are SGHRS and YFSETQ. The trim removed 0 bases at V and 8 bases at J, leaving 6 bases unmatched. CDR3 length: 15 residues. DNA for the CDR3: TGCGCCAGCAGCTTGGTTGGGGGACTAGCCCATGAGCAGTTCTTC. Its protein product is CASSLVGGLAHEQFF.

The chain is built from TRBV21-1 and TRBJ2-5; the table assigns TRBD1, which was not confirmed against the DNA. TRBV21-1 is a pseudogene. The CDR3 is 12 residues long. CDR3 amino acids: CASSNREETQYF. The CDR3, as DNA: TGTGCCAGCAGCAACAGGGAAGAGACCCAGTACTTC.

V usage is TRBV6-5 and J usage is TRBJ1-2; perhaps TRBD1 as D (6 bases). Per the germline V gene, CDR1 is MNHEY and CDR2 is SVGAGI. This CDR3 is 13 amino acids long. The V and J ends lost 5 bases and 5 bases respectively, with 12 bases between them. The CDR3 here is CASSTGQKYGYTF. CDR3 coding DNA: TGTGCCAGCAGTACAGGGCAAAAGTATGGCTACACCTTC.

This clone was seen a single time. The genes are TRBV19 and TRBJ2-3, with TRBD2 as a possible D gene (5 bases). The ends were cut back, 2 bases at V and 2 bases at J, with 14 bases in the middle. The germline CDR1 and CDR2 sequences are LNHDA and SQIVND (reference sequence). This CDR3 spans 16 amino acids. The chain's CDR3 is CASSIWGVPNTDTQYF. DNA for the CDR3: TGTGCCAGTAGTATATGGGGAGTCCCTAACACAGATACGCAGTATTTT.

The chain combines TRBV10-3 with TRBJ2-7; 8 bases match TRBD2. The CDR3 covers 14 residues. With 4 bases clipped from V and 2 bases from J, the junction kept 4 bases outside the gene matches. The germline V gene has CDR1 ENHRY and CDR2 SYGVKD. Here the CDR3 reads CAISGPGGPYEQYF. CDR3 nucleotide sequence: TGTGCCATCAGTGGCCCGGGAGGGCCCTACGAGCAGTACTTC.

The chain links TRBV18 to TRBJ1-1; 8 nucleotides align to TRBD1. There are 16 residues in the CDR3. After removal of 3 bases from V and 7 bases from J, the junction contained 13 bases not matched to a gene. The germline CDR1 and CDR2 sequences are KGHSH and LQKENI. CDR3 in amino acids: CASSPSRGQRGGEAFF. CDR3 DNA sequence: TGTGCCAGCTCACCGAGCAGGGGGCAGAGAGGGGGTGAAGCTTTCTTT.